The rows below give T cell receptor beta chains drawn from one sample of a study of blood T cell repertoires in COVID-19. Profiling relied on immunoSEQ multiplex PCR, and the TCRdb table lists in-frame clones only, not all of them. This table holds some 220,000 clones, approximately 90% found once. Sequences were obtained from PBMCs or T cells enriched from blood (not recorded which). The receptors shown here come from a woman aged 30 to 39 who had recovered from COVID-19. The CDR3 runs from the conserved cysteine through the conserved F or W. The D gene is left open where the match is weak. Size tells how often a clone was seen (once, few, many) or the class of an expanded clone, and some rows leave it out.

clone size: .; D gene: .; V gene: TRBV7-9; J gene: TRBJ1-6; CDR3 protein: CASSLGGVSPLHF; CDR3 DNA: TGTGCCAGCAGCTTGGGAGGGGTGTCACCCCTCCACTTT
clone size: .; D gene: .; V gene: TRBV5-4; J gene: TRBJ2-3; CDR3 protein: CASSLASGGIKTDTQYF; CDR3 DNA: TGTGCCAGCAGCTTGGCCTCCGGGGGTATTAAAACAGATACGCAGTATTTT
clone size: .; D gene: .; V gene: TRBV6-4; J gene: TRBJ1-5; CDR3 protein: CASSDQRRTGSYSNQPQHF; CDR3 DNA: TGTGCCAGCAGTGATCAGCGTCGCACCGGGTCTTATAGCAATCAGCCCCAGCATTTT
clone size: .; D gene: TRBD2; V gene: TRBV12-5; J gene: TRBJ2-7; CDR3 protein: CASALGLPLLTYEQYF; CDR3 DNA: TGTGCTAGTGCCCTGGGACTACCTCTCTTAACCTACGAGCAGTACTTC
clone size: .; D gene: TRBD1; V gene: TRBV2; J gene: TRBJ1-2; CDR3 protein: CASSVTGTGGNGYTF; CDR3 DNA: TGTGCCAGCAGTGTTACCGGGACAGGGGGCAATGGCTACACCTTC
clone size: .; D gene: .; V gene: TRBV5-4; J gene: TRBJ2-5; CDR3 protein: CASSPDGHIQETQYF; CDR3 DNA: TGTGCCAGCAGCCCCGACGGACATATCCAAGAGACCCAGTACTTC
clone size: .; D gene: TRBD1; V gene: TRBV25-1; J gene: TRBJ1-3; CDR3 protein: CASSEDLGTAPSGNTIYF; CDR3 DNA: TGTGCCAGCAGTGAAGACCTTGGGACAGCCCCCTCTGGAAACACCATATATTTT
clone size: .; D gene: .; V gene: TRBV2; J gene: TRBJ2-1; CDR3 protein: CASSVTGQFF; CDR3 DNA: TGTGCCAGCAGTGTGACAGGGCAGTTCTTC
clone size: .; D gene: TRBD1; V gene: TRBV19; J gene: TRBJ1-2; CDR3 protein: CASRATGVSLAGYGYTF; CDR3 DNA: TGTGCCAGTAGGGCGACAGGGGTGTCTTTAGCGGGCTATGGCTACACCTTC
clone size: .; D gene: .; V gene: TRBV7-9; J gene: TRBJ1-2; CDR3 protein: CASSLIRGTDGYTF; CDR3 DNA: TGTGCCAGCAGCTTAATTCGGGGGACGGATGGCTACACCTTC
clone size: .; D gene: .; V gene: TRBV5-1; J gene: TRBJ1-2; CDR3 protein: CASHEGGADYGYTF; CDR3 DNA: TGCGCCAGTCACGAGGGTGGTGCGGACTATGGCTACACCTTC
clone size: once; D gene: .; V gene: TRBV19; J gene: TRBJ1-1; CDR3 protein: CASSRQVMNTEAFF; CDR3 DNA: TGTGCCAGTAGTAGACAGGTCATGAACACTGAAGCTTTCTTT
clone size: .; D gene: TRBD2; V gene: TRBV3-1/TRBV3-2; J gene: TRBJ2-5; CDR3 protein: CASSQVREAGVETQYF; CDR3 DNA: TGTGCCAGCAGCCAAGTACGAGAAGCGGGGGTGGAGACCCAGTACTTC
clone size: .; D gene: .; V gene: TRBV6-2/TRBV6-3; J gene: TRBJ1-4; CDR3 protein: CASSSSGYNEKLFF; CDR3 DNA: TGTGCCAGCAGTTCTTCAGGTTATAATGAAAAACTGTTTTTT
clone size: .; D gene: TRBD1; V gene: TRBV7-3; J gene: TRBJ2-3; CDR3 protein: CASSPDRDSTDTQYF; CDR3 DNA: TGTGCCAGCAGCCCTGACAGGGACAGCACAGATACGCAGTATTTT
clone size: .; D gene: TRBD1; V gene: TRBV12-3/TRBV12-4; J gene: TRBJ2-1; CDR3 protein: CASSFRQGNEQFF; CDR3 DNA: TGTGCCAGCAGTTTCAGACAGGGCAATGAGCAGTTCTTC
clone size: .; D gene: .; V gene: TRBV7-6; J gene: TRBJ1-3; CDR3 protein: CASSSAGNTIYF; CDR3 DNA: TGTGCCAGCAGCTCCGCTGGAAACACCATATATTTT
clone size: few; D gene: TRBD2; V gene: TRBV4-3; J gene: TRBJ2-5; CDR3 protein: CASSQDSGGTPGETQYF; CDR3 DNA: TGCGCCAGCAGCCAAGATAGCGGGGGAACGCCGGGGGAGACCCAGTACTTC
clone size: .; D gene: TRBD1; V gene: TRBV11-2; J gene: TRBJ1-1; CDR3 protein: CASSSVGQRGPAFF; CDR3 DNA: TGTGCCAGCAGCTCAGTGGGGCAGAGGGGGCCAGCTTTCTTT
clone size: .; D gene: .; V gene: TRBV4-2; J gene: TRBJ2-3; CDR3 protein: CASSQDITDTQYF; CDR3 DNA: TGTGCCAGCAGCCAAGATATCACAGATACGCAGTATTTT
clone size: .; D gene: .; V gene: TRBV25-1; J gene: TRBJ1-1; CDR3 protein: CASSDTSREAFF; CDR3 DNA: TGTGCCAGCAGTGATACGAGTAGAGAAGCTTTCTTT
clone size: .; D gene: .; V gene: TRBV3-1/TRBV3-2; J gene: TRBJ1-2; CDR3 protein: CASSKAYRVAYYGYTF; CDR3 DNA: TGTGCCAGCAGCAAAGCCTACAGGGTTGCGTACTATGGCTACACCTTC
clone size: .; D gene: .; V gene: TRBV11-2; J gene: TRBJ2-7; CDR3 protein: CASSLLVWEQYF; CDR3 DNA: TGTGCCAGCAGCTTACTAGTCTGGGAGCAGTACTTC
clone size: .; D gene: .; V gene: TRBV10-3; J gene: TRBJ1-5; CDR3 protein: CAISESGQRENQPQHF; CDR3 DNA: TGTGCCATCAGTGAGTCAGGGCAGAGGGAGAATCAGCCCCAGCATTTT
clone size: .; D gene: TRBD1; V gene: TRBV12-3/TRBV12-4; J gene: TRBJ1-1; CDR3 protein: CASSFTGDTEAFF; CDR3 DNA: TGTGCCAGCAGTTTTACAGGGGACACTGAAGCTTTCTTT
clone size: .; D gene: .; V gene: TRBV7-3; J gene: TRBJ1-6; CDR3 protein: CASSLRGGHTNSPLHF; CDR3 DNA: TGTGCCAGCAGCTTAAGAGGGGGACACACCAATTCACCCCTCCACTTT
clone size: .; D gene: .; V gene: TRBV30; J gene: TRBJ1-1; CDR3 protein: CAWSVARGTEAFF; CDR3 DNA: TGTGCCTGGAGTGTCGCCAGGGGAACTGAAGCTTTCTTT
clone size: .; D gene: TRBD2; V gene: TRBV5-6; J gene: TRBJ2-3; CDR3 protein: CASSRLTSASDTQYF; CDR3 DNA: TGTGCCAGCAGTCGGCTGACTAGCGCATCAGATACGCAGTATTTT
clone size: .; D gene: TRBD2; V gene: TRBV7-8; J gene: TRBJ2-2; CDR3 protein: CASSLPGTSGGDTGELFF; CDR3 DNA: TGTGCCAGCAGCTTACCGGGGACTAGCGGGGGCGACACCGGGGAGCTGTTTTTT
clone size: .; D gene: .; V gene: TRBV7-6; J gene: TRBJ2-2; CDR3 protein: CASRGTLTGELFF; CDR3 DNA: TGTGCCAGCAGGGGGACACTCACCGGGGAGCTGTTTTTT
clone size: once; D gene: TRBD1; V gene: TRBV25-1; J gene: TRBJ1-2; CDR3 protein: CASSEFGLGQGNRGYTF; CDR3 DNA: TGTGCCAGCAGTGAATTTGGACTCGGACAGGGGAATCGGGGCTACACCTTC
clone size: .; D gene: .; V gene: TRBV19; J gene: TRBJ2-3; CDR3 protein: CASSKNGGDTQYF; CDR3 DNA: TGTGCCAGTAGCAAAAACGGAGGAGATACGCAGTATTTT
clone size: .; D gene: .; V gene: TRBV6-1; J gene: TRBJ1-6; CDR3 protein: CASSEGAVNSPLHF; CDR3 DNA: TGTGCCAGCAGTGAGGGCGCTGTAAATTCACCCCTCCACTTT
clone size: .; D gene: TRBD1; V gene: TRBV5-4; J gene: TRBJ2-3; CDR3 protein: CASSPGQGRDTQYF; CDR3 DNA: TGTGCCAGCAGCCCCGGACAGGGGAGGGATACGCAGTATTTT
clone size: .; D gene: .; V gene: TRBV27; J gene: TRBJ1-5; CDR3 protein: CASSSYYSNQPQHF; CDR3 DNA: TGTGCCAGCAGTTCGTATTATAGCAATCAGCCCCAGCATTTT
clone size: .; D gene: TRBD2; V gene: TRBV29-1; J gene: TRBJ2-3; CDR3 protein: CSVKLTPGLAIQDTQYF; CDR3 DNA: TGCAGCGTTAAACTTACACCGGGACTAGCGATTCAAGATACGCAGTATTTT
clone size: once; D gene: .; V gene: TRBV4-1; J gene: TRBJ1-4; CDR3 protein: CASSPEAQVREKLFF; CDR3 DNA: TGCGCCAGCAGCCCCGAAGCACAGGTTCGGGAAAAACTGTTTTTT
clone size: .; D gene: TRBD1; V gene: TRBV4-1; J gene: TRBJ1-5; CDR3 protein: CASSQARGTGGEPQHF; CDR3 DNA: TGCGCCAGCAGCCAAGCCCGCGGGACAGGAGGGGAGCCCCAGCATTTT
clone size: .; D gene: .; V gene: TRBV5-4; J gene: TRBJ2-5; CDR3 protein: CASSSEGQRETQYF; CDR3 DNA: TGTGCCAGCAGCTCGGAGGGACAGCGAGAGACCCAGTACTTC
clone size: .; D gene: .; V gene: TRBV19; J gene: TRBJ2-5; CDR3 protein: CASSPGPGTETQYF; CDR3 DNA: TGTGCCAGTAGTCCCGGTCCCGGTACAGAGACCCAGTACTTC
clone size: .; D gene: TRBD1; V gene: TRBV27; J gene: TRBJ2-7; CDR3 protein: CASRQGSGYEQYF; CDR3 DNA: TGTGCCAGCAGACAGGGGTCGGGGTACGAGCAGTACTTC
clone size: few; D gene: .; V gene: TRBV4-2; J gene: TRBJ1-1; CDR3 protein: CASSPQGPTEAFF; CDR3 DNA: TGTGCCAGCAGCCCTCAGGGGCCCACTGAAGCTTTCTTT
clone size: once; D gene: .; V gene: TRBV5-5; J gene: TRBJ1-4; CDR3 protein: CASSFRQTGEKLFF; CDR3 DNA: TGTGCCAGCAGCTTCAGACAGACCGGGGAAAAACTGTTTTTT
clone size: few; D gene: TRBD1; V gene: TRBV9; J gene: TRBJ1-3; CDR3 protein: CASSRRTGGGRTGNTIYF; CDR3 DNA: TGTGCCAGCAGCCGACGGACAGGGGGCGGAAGGACTGGAAACACCATATATTTT
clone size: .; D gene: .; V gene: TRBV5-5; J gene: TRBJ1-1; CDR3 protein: CASSWGTNMNTEAFF; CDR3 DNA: TGTGCCAGCAGCTGGGGGACAAACATGAACACTGAAGCTTTCTTT
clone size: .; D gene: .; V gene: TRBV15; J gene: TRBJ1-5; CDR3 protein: CATSRGDSYNQPQHF; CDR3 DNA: TGTGCCACCAGCAGAGGCGACAGTTACAATCAGCCCCAGCATTTT
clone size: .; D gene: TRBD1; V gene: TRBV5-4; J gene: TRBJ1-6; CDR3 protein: CASRPGQGNSPLHF; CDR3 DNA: TGTGCCAGCAGACCGGGACAGGGTAATTCACCCCTCCACTTT
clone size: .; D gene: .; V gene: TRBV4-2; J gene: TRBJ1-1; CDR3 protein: CASSQEPGLGTEAFF; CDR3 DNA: TGTGCCAGCAGCCAAGAACCAGGGTTAGGCACTGAAGCTTTCTTT
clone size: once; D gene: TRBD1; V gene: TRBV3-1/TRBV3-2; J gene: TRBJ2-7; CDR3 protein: CASSHPGQPFGQYF; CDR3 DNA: TGTGCCAGCAGCCACCCGGGACAGCCCTTTGGGCAGTACTTC
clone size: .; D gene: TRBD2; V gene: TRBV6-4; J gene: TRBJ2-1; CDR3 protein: CASSPSGERYYNEQFF; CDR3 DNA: TGTGCCAGCAGTCCGAGCGGGGAGCGTTACTACAATGAGCAGTTCTTC
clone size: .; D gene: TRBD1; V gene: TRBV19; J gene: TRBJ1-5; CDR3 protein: CASSTPWGTGDQPQHF; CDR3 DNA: TGTGCCAGTAGTACCCCCTGGGGGACAGGGGATCAGCCCCAGCATTTT
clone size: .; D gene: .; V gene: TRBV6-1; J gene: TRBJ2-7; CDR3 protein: CASSEAILSYEQYF; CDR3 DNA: TGTGCCAGCAGTGAGGCCATTTTGTCCTACGAGCAGTACTTC
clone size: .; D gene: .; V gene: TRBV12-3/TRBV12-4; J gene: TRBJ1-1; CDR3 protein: CASSLEANTEAFF; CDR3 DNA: TGTGCCAGCAGTTTAGAAGCAAACACTGAAGCTTTCTTT
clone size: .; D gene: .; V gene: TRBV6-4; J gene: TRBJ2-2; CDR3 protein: CASSDSFRLNTGELFF; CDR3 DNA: TGTGCCAGCAGTGACTCGTTCAGGCTAAACACCGGGGAGCTGTTTTTT
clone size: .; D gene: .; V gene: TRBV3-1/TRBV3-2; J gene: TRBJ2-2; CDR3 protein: CALWDSNTGELFF; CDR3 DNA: TGTGCCCTATGGGACTCGAACACCGGGGAGCTGTTTTTT
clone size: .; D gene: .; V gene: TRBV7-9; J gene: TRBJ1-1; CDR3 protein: CASSLSGHLMNTEAFF; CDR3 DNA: TGTGCCAGCAGCTTGTCGGGACACCTAATGAACACTGAAGCTTTCTTT